This TCR beta chain stems from a study of early T cells in non-severe SARS-CoV-2 infection. As for the study in general: Unpaired chains resulted from sequencing bulk RNA of unsorted whole blood.

MiXCR, run by TCRdb on the 5' RACE reads, gives a single entry per CDR3 protein. The table shows roughly 56,000 distinct CDR3 sequences, with 7.5% to 9.5% occurring only once. Trimming took off 2 bases at V and 0 bases at J, with 14 bases between the two ends. CDR3 size: 17 residues. Germline V lookup: CDR1 KGHSH, CDR2 LQKENI. The chain couples TRBV18 to TRBJ1-3; D remains unclear. The sequencing input was whole blood. The sequence came from an adult who was a healthcare worker with PCR-confirmed SARS-CoV-2 infection or an uninfected control (not recorded which). The CDR3 DNA reads as TGTGCCAGCTCACCAAATCACAGCTCCTCCTCTGGAAACACCATATATTTT. As protein: CASSPNHSSSSGNTIYF.